This passage covers 18 T cell receptor beta chains from one sample sequenced in a study of shared T cell receptors in the human thymus. TCRdb's copy holds only in-frame clones and misses some; the assay was immunoSEQ multiplex PCR. The data show approximately 660,000 clones, approximately 90% seen once. This same sample was also taken into another study, of human thymus T cells.

Specimen: thymocytes. These receptors all stem from a boy less than two years old with a congenital heart defect.

The chain has TRBV25-1 and TRBJ1-1; TRBD1 matches 10 bases. Per the germline V gene, CDR1 is MGHDK and CDR2 is SYGVNS. The CDR3 totals 12 residues. Trimming took 5 bases from V and 11 from J; bases not matched to a gene: 5. The CDR3: CASSPGQGRAFF. The CDR3 DNA reads TGTGCCAGCAGTCCGGGACAGGGGCGGGCTTTCTTT.

The chain carries TRBV11-1 and TRBJ2-7; 13 bases line up with TRBD2. The ends lost 8 bases at V and 9 bases at J; junction bases unmatched: 7. The germline V gene encodes CDR1 SGHAT and CDR2 FQDESV (reference sequence). CDR3 length: 13 residues. The chain's CDR3 is CASGGLAGLRQYF. The CDR3 DNA reads as TGTGCCAGCGGGGGACTAGCGGGATTGAGGCAGTACTTC.

V and J are TRBV15 and TRBJ2-3, with 8 bases fitting TRBD2. The trim removed 5 bases at V and 4 bases at J, leaving 14 bases unmatched. Germline-derived CDR1 and CDR2 are LNHNV and YYDKDF (reference sequence). The CDR3 spans 17 residues. For the CDR3, the DNA is TGTGCCACCAGCCCCGAGGGTGATAGCGGGAACTCAGATACGCAGTATTTT. Translating it yields CATSPEGDSGNSDTQYF. Using reference TRBV15 and TRBJ2-3 for the parts outside the CDR3, the full variable domain is DAMVIQNPRYQVTQFGKPVTLSCSQTLNHNVMYWYQQKSSQAPKLLFHYYDKDFNNEADTPDNFQSRRPNTSFCFLDIRSPGLGDTAMYLCATSPEGDSGNSDTQYFGPGTRLTVL.

This clone was seen a single time. This chain joins TRBV28 and TRBJ2-1; 8 bases are a match to TRBD1. V trimming: 2 bases; J trimming: 2 bases; junction bases outside the gene matches: 11. Looked up from germline, CDR1 is MDHEN and CDR2 is SYDVKM. The CDR3 totals 18 residues. In DNA form, the CDR3 reads TGTGCCAGCAGTTTAGACTCAGGGGAGACAGGGGCCTACAATGAGCAGTTCTTC. Protein product: CASSLDSGETGAYNEQFF.

This chain connects TRBV23-1 to TRBJ1-1; TRBD1 matches at 8 bases. TRBV23-1 is an ORF, with its function uncertain. V shed 4 bases, J shed 5 bases, and the junction held 12 bases outside the gene matches. This CDR3 spans 16 amino acids. The chain's CDR3 is CASSPRGGQGGTEAFF. DNA for the CDR3: TGCGCCAGCAGTCCCCGGGGTGGACAGGGAGGAACTGAAGCTTTCTTT.

The DNA for the CDR3 is TGTGCCAGCAGTAAACTTGACCGGGACTCTCAGGACAATGAGCAGTTCTTC. Its protein is CASSKLDRDSQDNEQFF. The chain couples TRBV28 to TRBJ2-1, with a possible D match to TRBD2 (6 bases). This CDR3 has 17 amino acids. The ends were cut back, 5 bases at V and 5 bases at J, with 22 bases in the middle. Germline V gives CDR1 MDHEN, CDR2 SYDVKM.

J is TRBJ2-7 and V is TRBV7-8; TRBD2 agrees at 10 bases. There are 14 residues in the CDR3. V was clipped by 4 bases and J by 9 bases; unmatched bases: 9. The germline V gene has CDR1 SGHVS and CDR2 FQNEAQ. This CDR3 is CASSWRLAGDVQYF. The CDR3, as DNA: TGTGCCAGCAGCTGGAGGCTAGCGGGAGATGTGCAGTACTTC.

The V gene is TRBV4-3, the J gene TRBJ1-5, with 9 bases that match TRBD1. This CDR3 has 14 amino acids. Germline V gives CDR1 LGHNA, CDR2 YSLEER. V was pared by 1 base and J by 6 bases, with 1 base of the junction left unmatched. This CDR3 reads CASSQGTGVQPQHF. CDR3 DNA: TGCGCCAGCAGCCAAGGGACAGGGGTTCAGCCCCAGCATTTT.

This chain links TRBV27 with TRBJ2-3, with 8 bases identical to TRBD1. Germline assignment: CDR1 MNHEY and CDR2 SMNVEV (reference sequence). The CDR3 consists of 16 residues. Trimming removed 5 bases from V and 0 bases from J; junction bases left unmatched: 7. In DNA, the CDR3 is TGTGCCAGCAGTCCCCCGGACAGGGCTAGCACAGATACGCAGTATTTT. It yields the protein CASSPPDRASTDTQYF.

V is TRBV4-3 and J is TRBJ2-6, with D perhaps TRBD2 (6 bases). Germline V gene data show CDR1 as LGHNA and CDR2 as YSLEER. V was trimmed by 5 bases and J by 0 bases, leaving 14 bases between them. The length of the CDR3 is 17 residues. The CDR3 reads CASSSRDSDSGANVLTF. As DNA, the CDR3 is TGCGCCAGCAGCTCCCGGGACTCTGACTCTGGGGCCAACGTCCTGACTTTC.

The V gene is TRBV27, the J gene TRBJ1-5; D is unclear. Trimming took off 3 bases at V and 1 base at J, with 10 bases between the two ends. This CDR3 is 15 amino acids long. CDR1 is MNHEY and CDR2 is SMNVEV in the germline V gene (reference sequence). The CDR3 sequence: CASSFGVNSNQPQHF. CDR3 in DNA: TGTGCCAGCAGTTTCGGGGTCAACAGCAATCAGCCCCAGCATTTT.

The V call is TRBV4-3, the J call TRBJ2-3; 9 nucleotides match TRBD1. Per the germline V gene, CDR1 is LGHNA and CDR2 is YSLEER. V gave up 4 bases and J gave up 1 base; unmatched junction bases: 6. CDR3 size: 16 residues. Here the CDR3 DNA reads TGCGCCAGCAGCCGAGACAGGGGGGAAGGCACAGATACGCAGTATTTT. It yields the protein CASSRDRGEGTDTQYF.

This clone was seen only once. This chain connects TRBV28 to TRBJ2-1, with 12 bases lining up with TRBD1. V dropped 4 bases and J dropped 0; count of bases not matched to a gene: 22. The germline V gene encodes CDR1 MDHEN and CDR2 SYDVKM. The CDR3 has 23 amino acids. CDR3 in DNA: TGTGCCAGCAGTTGGCTGCACCGGGACAGGGGGCTGAGCGGCCATCTCTCCTACAATGAGCAGTTCTTC. This codes for CASSWLHRDRGLSGHLSYNEQFF.

The rearrangement uses TRBV6-6 and TRBJ1-1, with D perhaps matching TRBD1 (6 bases). Germline CDR1 reads MNHNY; CDR2 reads SVGAGI (reference sequence). V lost 7 bases and J 0 bases, leaving 18 bases between the germline ends. The CDR3 loop spans 16 amino acids. Here the CDR3 reads CASIIRDRYMNTEAFF. CDR3 bases: TGTGCCAGCATTATACGCGACAGGTACATGAACACTGAAGCTTTCTTT.

The chain is built from TRBV5-7 and TRBJ1-1, with D uncertain. TRBV5-7 is annotated as an ORF whose role is uncertain. Trimming took 4 bases from V and 11 from J, leaving 12 bases between them. The CDR3 runs 11 residues. CDR3 nucleotides: TGTGCCAGCAGCCGCATACTGTCGGCTTTCTTT. Protein: CASSRILSAFF.

This clone was found once. J is TRBJ2-7 and V is TRBV19; perhaps TRBD1 as D (6 bases). This CDR3 contains 13 residues. CDR1 is LNHDA and CDR2 is SQIVND in the germline V gene (reference sequence). Trimming shortened V by 10 bases and J by 2 bases, and 15 bases separated the two germline ends. The CDR3 is CATSWDTTYEQYF. The CDR3 coding sequence is TGTGCCACCTCCTGGGACACCACCTACGAGCAGTACTTC. The entire variable domain, with the rest obtained from reference TRBV19 and TRBJ2-7, is as follows: DGGITQSPKYLFRKEGQNVTLSCEQNLNHDAMYWYRQDPGQGLRLIYYSQIVNDFQKGDIAEGYSVSREKKESFPLTVTSAQKNPTAFYLCATSWDTTYEQYFGPGTRLTVT.

This clone was seen only once. This CDR3 reads CASNSRQEYTGELFF. For the CDR3, the DNA is TGTGCCAGTAATAGCCGACAGGAGTACACCGGGGAGCTGTTTTTT. J is TRBJ2-2 and V is TRBV19; maybe TRBD1 (6 bases). This CDR3 is 15 amino acids long. CDR1 and CDR2 from the germline V gene are LNHDA and SQIVND (reference sequence). Trimming cost V 7 bases and J 3 bases, with 15 bases left between them.

The chain combines TRBV19 with TRBJ2-1, with 8 nucleotides matching TRBD2. CDR1 LNHDA and CDR2 SQIVND come from the germline V gene (reference sequence). J lost 10 bases, V lost 5 bases, and 13 bases had no gene match. The CDR3 has 15 amino acids. The CDR3 sequence is CASSLLAGGGGEQFF. In DNA, the CDR3 is TGTGCCAGTAGTCTCCTAGCGGGTGGGGGAGGGGAGCAGTTCTTC.